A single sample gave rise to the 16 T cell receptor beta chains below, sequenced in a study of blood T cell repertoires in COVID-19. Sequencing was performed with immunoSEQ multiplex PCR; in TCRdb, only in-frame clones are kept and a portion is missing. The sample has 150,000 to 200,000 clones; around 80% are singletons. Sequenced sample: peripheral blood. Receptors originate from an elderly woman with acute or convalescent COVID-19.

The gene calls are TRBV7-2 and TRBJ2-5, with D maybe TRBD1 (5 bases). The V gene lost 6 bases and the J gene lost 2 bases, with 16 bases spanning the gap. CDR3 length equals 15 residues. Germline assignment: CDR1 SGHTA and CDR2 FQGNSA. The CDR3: CASSYGRVGQETQYF. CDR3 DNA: TGTGCCAGCAGTTACGGCAGGGTGGGACAAGAGACCCAGTACTTC.

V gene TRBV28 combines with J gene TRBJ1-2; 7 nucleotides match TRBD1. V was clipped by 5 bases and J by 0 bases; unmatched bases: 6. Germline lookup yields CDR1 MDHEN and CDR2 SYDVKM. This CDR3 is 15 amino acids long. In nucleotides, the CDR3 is TGTGCCAGCAGTACAATCGGGACAGCTAACTATGGCTACACCTTC. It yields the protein CASSTIGTANYGYTF.

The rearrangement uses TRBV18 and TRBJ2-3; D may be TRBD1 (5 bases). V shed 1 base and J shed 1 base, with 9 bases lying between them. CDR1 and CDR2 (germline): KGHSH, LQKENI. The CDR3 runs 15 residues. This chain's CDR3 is CASSPLQARTDTQYF. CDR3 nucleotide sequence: TGTGCCAGCTCACCACTACAGGCGCGCACAGATACGCAGTATTTT. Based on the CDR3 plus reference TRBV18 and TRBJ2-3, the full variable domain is NAGVMQNPRHLVRRRGQEARLRCSPMKGHSHVYWYRQLPEEGLKFMVYLQKENIIDESGMPKERFSAEFPKEGPSILRIQQVVRGDSAAYFCASSPLQARTDTQYFGPGTRLTVL.

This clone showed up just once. The CDR3, as DNA: TGTGCCAGTAAGGACAGGGGGGCCCGGGGTGCTGAAGCTTTCTTT. The encoded protein is CASKDRGARGAEAFF. The chain recombines TRBV19 with TRBJ1-1; 10 nucleotides line up with TRBD1. This CDR3 spans 15 amino acids. Germline loops: CDR1 LNHDA, CDR2 SQIVND (reference sequence). The V gene end was trimmed by 7 bases and the J gene end by 6 bases; junction bases not matched to a gene: 11. The full variable domain, completed using reference TRBV19 and TRBJ1-1, is DGGITQSPKYLFRKEGQNVTLSCEQNLNHDAMYWYRQDPGQGLRLIYYSQIVNDFQKGDIAEGYSVSREKKESFPLTVTSAQKNPTAFYLCASKDRGARGAEAFFGQGTRLTVV.

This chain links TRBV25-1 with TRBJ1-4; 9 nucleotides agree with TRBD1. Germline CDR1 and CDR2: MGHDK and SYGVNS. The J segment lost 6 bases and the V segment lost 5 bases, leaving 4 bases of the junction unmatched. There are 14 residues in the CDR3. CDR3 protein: CASSKGQGDEKLFF. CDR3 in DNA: TGTGCCAGCAGTAAGGGACAGGGCGATGAAAAACTGTTTTTT.

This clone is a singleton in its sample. CDR3 sequence: CASSAGLAGNPDTQYF. The CDR3 DNA is TGTGCCAGCAGTGCGGGACTAGCGGGAAACCCAGATACGCAGTATTTT. J is TRBJ2-3 and V is TRBV2, with TRBD2 matching over 13 bases. The CDR3 totals 16 residues. CDR1 is SNHLY and CDR2 is FYNNEI in the germline V gene. Trimming cost V 4 bases and J 4 bases; bases outside gene matches: 5.

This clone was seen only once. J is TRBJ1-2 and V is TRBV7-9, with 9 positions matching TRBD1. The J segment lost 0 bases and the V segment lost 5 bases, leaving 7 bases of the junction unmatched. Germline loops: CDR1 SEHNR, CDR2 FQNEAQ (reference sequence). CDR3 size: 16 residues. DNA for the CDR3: TGTGCCAGCAGCGCGGACAGGGGCGTGACTAACTATGGCTACACCTTC. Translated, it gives CASSADRGVTNYGYTF.

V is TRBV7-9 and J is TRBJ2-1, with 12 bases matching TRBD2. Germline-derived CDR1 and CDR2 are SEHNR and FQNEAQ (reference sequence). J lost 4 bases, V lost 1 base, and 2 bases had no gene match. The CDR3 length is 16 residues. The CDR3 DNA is TGTGCCAGCAGCTTAGGGACTAGCGGGAAATACAATGAGCAGTTCTTC. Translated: CASSLGTSGKYNEQFF.

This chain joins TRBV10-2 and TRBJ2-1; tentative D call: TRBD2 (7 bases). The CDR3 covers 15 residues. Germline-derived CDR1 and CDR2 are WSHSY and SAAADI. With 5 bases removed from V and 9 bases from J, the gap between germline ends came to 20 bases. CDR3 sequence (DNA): TGCGCCAGCAGTTCCTCCGCGGGGGCGGGCAGTGAGCAGTTCTTC. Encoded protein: CASSSSAGAGSEQFF.

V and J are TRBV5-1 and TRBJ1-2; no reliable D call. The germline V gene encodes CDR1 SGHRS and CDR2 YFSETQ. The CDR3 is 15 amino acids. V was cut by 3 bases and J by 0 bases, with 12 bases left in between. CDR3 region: CASSSTGIANYGYTF. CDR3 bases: TGCGCCAGCAGCTCCACGGGGATAGCTAACTATGGCTACACCTTC.

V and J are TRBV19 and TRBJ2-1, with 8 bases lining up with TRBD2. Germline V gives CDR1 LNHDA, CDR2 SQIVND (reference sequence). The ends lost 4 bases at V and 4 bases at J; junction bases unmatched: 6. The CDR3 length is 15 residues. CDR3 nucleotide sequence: TGTGCCAGTAGTACGGGGACTAGTGGTTACAATGAGCAGTTCTTC. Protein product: CASSTGTSGYNEQFF. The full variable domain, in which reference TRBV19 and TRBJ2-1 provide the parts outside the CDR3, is DGGITQSPKYLFRKEGQNVTLSCEQNLNHDAMYWYRQDPGQGLRLIYYSQIVNDFQKGDIAEGYSVSREKKESFPLTVTSAQKNPTAFYLCASSTGTSGYNEQFFGPGTRLTVL.

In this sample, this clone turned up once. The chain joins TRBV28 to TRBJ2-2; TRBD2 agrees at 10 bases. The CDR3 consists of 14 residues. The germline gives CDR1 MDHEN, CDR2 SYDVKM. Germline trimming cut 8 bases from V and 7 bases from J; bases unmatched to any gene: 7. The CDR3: CASLPSGSIGELFF. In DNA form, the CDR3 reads TGTGCCAGCTTACCTAGCGGGAGCATCGGGGAGCTGTTTTTT.

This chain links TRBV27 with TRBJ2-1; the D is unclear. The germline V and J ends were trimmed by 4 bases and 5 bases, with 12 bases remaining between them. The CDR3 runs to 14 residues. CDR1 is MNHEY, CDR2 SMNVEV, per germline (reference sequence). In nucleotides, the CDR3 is TGTGCCAGCAGTTCCATCCTCCTAAACAATGAGCAGTTCTTC. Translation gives CASSSILLNNEQFF.

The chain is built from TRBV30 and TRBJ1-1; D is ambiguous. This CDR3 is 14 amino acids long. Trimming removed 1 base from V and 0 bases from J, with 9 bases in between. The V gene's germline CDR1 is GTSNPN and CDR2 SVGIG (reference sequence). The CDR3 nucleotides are TGTGCCTGGAGTGAGAACAGTATGAACACTGAAGCTTTCTTT. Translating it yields CAWSENSMNTEAFF.

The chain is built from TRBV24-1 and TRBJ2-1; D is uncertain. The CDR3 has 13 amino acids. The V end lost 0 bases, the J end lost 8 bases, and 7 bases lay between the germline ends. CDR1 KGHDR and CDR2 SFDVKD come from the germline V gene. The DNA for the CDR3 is TGTGCCACCAGTGATTTGCCGTCCGATGAGCAGTTCTTC. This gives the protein CATSDLPSDEQFF.

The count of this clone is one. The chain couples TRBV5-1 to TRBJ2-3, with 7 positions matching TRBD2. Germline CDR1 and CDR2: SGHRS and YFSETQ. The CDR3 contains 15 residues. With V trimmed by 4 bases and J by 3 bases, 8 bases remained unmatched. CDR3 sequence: CASSRAGEGTDTQYF. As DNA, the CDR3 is TGCGCCAGCAGCCGGGCGGGGGAGGGAACAGATACGCAGTATTTT. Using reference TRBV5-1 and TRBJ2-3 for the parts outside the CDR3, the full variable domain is KAGVTQTPRYLIKTRGQQVTLSCSPISGHRSVSWYQQTPGQGLQFLFEYFSETQRNKGNFPGRFSGRQFSNSRSEMNVSTLELGDSALYLCASSRAGEGTDTQYFGPGTRLTVL.